These T cell receptor beta chains were read from a single sample in a study of blood T cell repertoires in COVID-19. Measured with immunoSEQ multiplex PCR; TCRdb has only the in-frame clones, and not every one. This table has 150,000 to 250,000 clones, roughly 94% appearing once. Input material: peripheral blood. The source is a man younger than 40 with COVID-19, enrolled during active disease. Both conserved end residues are part of each CDR3.

v_gene	len	j_gene	CDR3aa
TRBV5-4	15	TRBJ1-3	CASSFKGGAGNTIYF
TRBV27	17	TRBJ2-3	CASSLRRGSGNTDTQYF
TRBV5-1	14	TRBJ1-1	CASSLGQDNTEAFF
TRBV11-2	16	TRBJ1-3	CASSSQPGFSGNTIYF
TRBV3-1/TRBV3-2	15	TRBJ1-2	CASETRGEGGTGYTF
TRBV6-5	14	TRBJ1-3	CASSYRGPGNTIYF
TRBV6-5	15	TRBJ1-6	CASSYADRAGSPLHF
TRBV19	14	TRBJ1-2	CASSIDPDREGYTF
TRBV6-1	16	TRBJ1-1	CASSEAWGRFDTEAFF
TRBV5-1	17	TRBJ2-1	CASSSSPTSGGADEQFF
TRBV9	15	TRBJ1-2	CASSVALAAGYGYTF
TRBV29-1	15	TRBJ1-5	CSAARGLCDNQPQHF
TRBV4-1	19	TRBJ1-1	CASSQDPGTAISMNTEAFF
TRBV27	14	TRBJ1-1	CASSFQGPNTEAFF
TRBV2	13	TRBJ2-7	CASSDHRVGEQYF
TRBV6-1	16	TRBJ1-3	CASSEGFRGFGNTIYF
TRBV13	14	TRBJ1-1	CASSPGAGYTEAFF
TRBV10-2	14	TRBJ1-6	CASSETGGNSPLHF
TRBV9	15	TRBJ1-2	CASSVMEGGSGGYTF
TRBV2	13	TRBJ2-5	CASSDLYQETQYF
TRBV12-5	15	TRBJ2-1	CASVEAGTEYNEQFF
TRBV6-5	15	TRBJ2-2	CASSRLSGNTGELFF
TRBV20-1	11	TRBJ2-7	CSAEGGGEQYF
TRBV27	13	TRBJ1-2	CASSSRGSYGYTF
TRBV7-3	15	TRBJ2-3	CASSWTPVGPDTQYF
TRBV6-6	14	TRBJ2-7	CASSSLGEGHEQYF
TRBV18	13	TRBJ2-7	CASSPEDSQQQYF
TRBV12-2	15	TRBJ1-3	CASRLDVTEGNTIYF
TRBV7-3	15	TRBJ2-3	CASSFGRARADTQYF
TRBV5-1	16	TRBJ1-3	CASSRDRGLLGNTIYF
TRBV9	14	TRBJ2-2	CASSVVTSGSELFF
TRBV6-5	11	TRBJ1-1	CASSYRLEAFF
TRBV12-3/TRBV12-4	13	TRBJ1-1	CASSFERNTEAFF
TRBV12-3/TRBV12-4	12	TRBJ2-3	CASRGTADTQYF
TRBV3-1/TRBV3-2	15	TRBJ1-3	CASSQEQKIGNTIYF
TRBV5-4	17	TRBJ2-7	CASSRASIGTGGNEQYF
TRBV14	15	TRBJ1-3	CASTSQGLSGNTIYF
TRBV2	15	TRBJ2-4	CASSTGNLAKNIQYF
TRBV5-5	17	TRBJ1-2	CASSIAGTGPTNYGYTF
TRBV19	12	TRBJ1-1	CASSTDPSGAFF
TRBV7-2	18	TRBJ2-3	CASSLGTTDRTPTDTQYF
TRBV19	16	TRBJ1-4	CASSPGQGARGEKLFF
TRBV5-1	15	TRBJ2-3	CASSLLGQGENTQYF
TRBV12-3/TRBV12-4	13	TRBJ2-1	CASRGDIYNEQFF
TRBV6-6	12	TRBJ1-2	CASTQQGNGYTF
TRBV5-4	15	TRBJ2-7	CASSSGLDTTYEQYF
TRBV28	15	TRBJ1-6	CASSSGQAYNSPLHF
TRBV9	16	TRBJ2-7	CASSVGAGTGSYEQYF
TRBV12-3/TRBV12-4	13	TRBJ1-1	CASSRGEDTEAFF
TRBV19	15	TRBJ1-5	CASSRGQVENQPQHF
TRBV12-3/TRBV12-4	12	TRBJ1-4	CASSRVYEKLFF
TRBV3-1/TRBV3-2	12	TRBJ1-1	CASSQARAEAFF
TRBV5-1	14	TRBJ1-1	CASSTNPGGTEAFF